These T cell receptor beta chains were read from a single sample in a study of T cells in Graves' hyperthyroidism and ophthalmopathy. TCRdb used MiXCR to reprocess the multiplex PCR reads, holding one entry per CDR3 protein. The data hold 700,000 to 950,000 distinct CDR3 sequences, with around 40% observed a single time. Sequenced material: blood. The receptors shown here come from a middle-aged woman with Graves' hyperthyroidism. Both conserved end residues are part of each CDR3. The D gene is left open where the match is weak. Clone size appears in some rows only: once, few, many, or a class for an expanded clone.

v_call	j_call	clone_size	d_call	cdr3_aa	cdr3_nt
TRBV9	TRBJ1-3	many	-	CASSIFGNTIYF	TGTGCCAGCAGTATCTTCGGAAACACCATATATTTT
TRBV2	TRBJ2-7	few	-	CASSEQWGFNEQYF	TGTGCCAGCAGTGAACAGTGGGGCTTTAACGAGCAGTACTTC
TRBV10-2	TRBJ2-7	many	TRBD2	CASSGGGTYEQYF	TGCGCCAGCAGTGGCGGGGGAACCTACGAGCAGTACTTC
TRBV5-1	TRBJ1-1	-	-	CASSLAPGSPASF	TGCGCCAGCAGCCTGGCTCCGGGTTCCCCAGCTTCCTTT
TRBV5-1	TRBJ1-2	few	-	CASSLSVRAYGYTF	TGCGCCAGCAGCTTGTCAGTCAGGGCCTATGGCTACACCTTC
TRBV20-1	TRBJ1-4	many	-	CSATDSRNEKLFF	TGCAGTGCGACAGACAGCCGTAATGAAAAACTGTTTTTT
TRBV6-5	TRBJ1-1	-	TRBD1	CVSSSTWDREAFF	TGTGTCAGCAGTTCCACCTGGGACAGGGAAGCTTTCTTT
TRBV5-6	TRBJ1-6	few	-	CASSPGTGDNSPLHF	TGTGCCAGCAGCCCGGGGACGGGGGATAATTCACCCCTCCACTTT
TRBV5-1	TRBJ1-2	once	TRBD1	CASSLTGNTGGYGYTF	TGCGCCAGCAGCCTGACAGGGAACACCGGGGGCTATGGCTACACCTTC
TRBV6-5	TRBJ1-2	many	TRBD1	CASSLTGRLSDGYTF	TGTGCCAGCAGTCTGACAGGGCGCCTTTCTGATGGCTACACCTTC
TRBV4-3	TRBJ1-1	-	TRBD1	CASSQDRQGISTEAFF	TGCGCCAGCAGCCAGGACAGACAGGGAATATCGACTGAAGCTTTCTTT
TRBV4-3	TRBJ1-3	few	-	CASSQEYHRENPPGNTIYF	TGCGCCAGCAGCCAAGAGTACCACAGGGAAAACCCACCTGGAAACACCATATATTTT
TRBV7-9	TRBJ1-2	many	-	CASRSTGTGYTF	TGTGCCAGCAGGTCTACCGGCACCGGCTACACCTTC
TRBV7-7	TRBJ1-2	many	-	CASSPSLGNGYTF	TGTGCTAGCAGCCCATCTCTGGGGAACGGCTACACCTTC
TRBV6-1	TRBJ1-5	-	-	CASSPTGLEPQHF	TGTGCCAGCTCACCAACAGGGCTGGAGCCCCAGCATTTT
TRBV6-6	TRBJ1-3	-	-	CASSYRDPSGNTIYF	TGTGCCAGCAGTTACCGGGACCCCTCTGGAAACACCATATATTTT
TRBV14	TRBJ2-7	many	-	CASSLYYEQYF	TGTGCCAGCAGCTTATACTACGAGCAGTACTTC
TRBV14	TRBJ2-7	few	TRBD1	CASSHHPSGQPYEQYF	TGTGCCAGCAGCCATCACCCTTCGGGACAGCCCTACGAGCAGTACTTC
TRBV7-9	TRBJ2-6	many	-	CASSWTDYSGANVLTF	TGTGCCAGCAGCTGGACAGATTACTCTGGGGCCAACGTCCTGACTTTC
TRBV20-1	TRBJ2-7	few	-	CSARGPDPFIGRSSYEQYF	TGCAGTGCTAGAGGGCCAGATCCGTTTATAGGACGGAGCTCCTACGAGCAGTACTTC
TRBV7-9	TRBJ2-3	few	-	CASSLAPQGTDTQYF	TGTGCCAGCAGCTTAGCCCCACAGGGAACAGATACGCAGTATTTT
TRBV6-5	TRBJ2-7	-	-	CASSYSGRDGYEQYF	TGTGCCAGCAGTTACTCTGGACGGGACGGCTACGAGCAGTACTTC
TRBV3-1	TRBJ2-5	-	-	CASSPSHRVRETQYF	TGTGCCAGCAGCCCGTCCCACAGGGTTAGGGAGACCCAGTACTTC
TRBV7-9	TRBJ2-5	many	TRBD2	CASSHPLAVSGTQYF	TGTGCCAGCAGCCATCCACTAGCGGTCTCGGGGACCCAGTACTTC
TRBV10-3	TRBJ1-6	-	-	CASTRTGTESSYNSPLHF	TGTGCCAGCACCCGGACCGGGACGGAGAGCTCCTATAATTCACCCCTCCACTTT
TRBV28	TRBJ1-2	-	-	CASTLGGNYGYTF	TGTGCCAGCACTCTGGGGGGGAACTATGGCTACACCTTC
TRBV10-3	TRBJ1-1	many	-	CAISRGQGTTEAFF	TGTGCCATCAGTAGGGGCCAGGGGACCACTGAAGCTTTCTTT
TRBV10-3	TRBJ1-4	-	-	CASSSGGPREKLFF	TGTGCCAGCAGTTCCGGGGGGCCTAGAGAAAAACTGTTTTTT
TRBV7-6	TRBJ2-6	many	-	CASSPYGANVLTF	TGTGCCAGCAGCCCCTACGGGGCCAACGTCCTGACTTTC
TRBV19	TRBJ1-2	-	-	CASYGVGPLNGYTF	TGTGCCAGTTATGGGGTCGGTCCCCTAAATGGCTACACCTTC
TRBV6-5	TRBJ1-5	many	-	CASSYGGGQPQHF	TGTGCCAGCAGTTACGGGGGCGGGCAGCCCCAGCATTTT
TRBV7-6	TRBJ1-2	many	-	CASSLRGGAGGGYTF	TGTGCCAGCAGCTTAAGGGGGGGCGCAGGCGGCGGCTACACCTTC
TRBV20-1	TRBJ2-1	-	TRBD2	CSASAGATLNEQFF	TGCAGTGCTAGTGCGGGAGCCACCCTCAATGAGCAGTTCTTC
TRBV4-1	TRBJ1-1	-	-	CASRGERGWMNTEAFF	TGCGCCAGCAGGGGAGAACGGGGGTGGATGAACACTGAAGCTTTCTTT
TRBV7-2	TRBJ1-1	many	-	CASSPRDRTGEAFF	TGTGCCAGCAGCCCCAGAGACAGGACCGGCGAAGCTTTCTTT
TRBV19	TRBJ2-7	-	TRBD1	CASSFGQGNMYEQYF	TGTGCCAGTAGTTTCGGACAGGGGAATATGTACGAGCAGTACTTC
TRBV10-3	TRBJ2-3	-	TRBD2	CAISDEASGTSTDTQYF	TGTGCCATCAGTGATGAGGCTAGCGGGACTAGCACAGATACGCAGTATTTT
TRBV19	TRBJ2-5	few	-	CASSERAQETQYF	TGTGCCAGTAGTGAGCGCGCCCAAGAGACCCAGTACTTC
TRBV24-1	TRBJ2-3	-	-	CATSDLRVSTDTQYF	TGTGCCACCAGTGATTTGAGGGTCTCGACAGATACGCAGTATTTT
TRBV10-3	TRBJ1-2	many	-	CAISVAYGYTF	TGTGCCATCAGTGTAGCCTATGGCTACACCTTC
TRBV12-3/TRBV12-4	TRBJ1-3	-	-	CASLSHSGNTIYF	TGTGCCAGCCTAAGTCACTCTGGAAACACCATATATTTT
TRBV6-5	TRBJ1-1	-	TRBD1	CASSYSTTGGNTEAFF	TGTGCCAGCAGTTACTCTACGACAGGGGGTAACACTGAAGCTTTCTTT
TRBV7-2	TRBJ1-6	-	-	CASSFRTVTNSPLHF	TGTGCCAGCAGCTTTCGGACAGTAACTAATTCACCCCTCCACTTT
TRBV6-2/TRBV6-3	TRBJ1-1	-	-	CASSYEYGRSLEAFF	TGTGCCAGCAGTTACGAGTACGGGAGAAGCCTTGAAGCTTTCTTT
TRBV6-5	TRBJ1-5	-	TRBD1	CASRYRGSNQPQHF	TGTGCCAGCAGATACAGGGGTAGCAATCAGCCCCAGCATTTT
TRBV13	TRBJ1-2	many	-	CASSPPGTYYGYTF	TGTGCCAGCAGCCCCCCGGGGACATACTATGGCTACACCTTC
TRBV5-6	TRBJ1-1	few	-	CASSLRQVRGNTEAFF	TGTGCCAGCAGCCTTAGACAGGTCCGGGGGAACACTGAAGCTTTCTTT
TRBV6-2/TRBV6-3	TRBJ1-2	-	-	CASSYSLVAPYGYTF	TGTGCCAGCAGTTACTCGCTGGTCGCACCCTATGGCTACACCTTC
TRBV4-3	TRBJ1-6	many	-	CASSQGRTANSPLHF	TGCGCCAGCAGCCAAGGCAGGACAGCGAATTCACCCCTCCACTTT
TRBV7-2	TRBJ1-6	many	-	CASSLDGGWNSPLHF	TGTGCCAGCAGCTTAGATGGGGGCTGGAATTCACCCCTCCACTTT
TRBV10-3	TRBJ1-5	many	-	CAISEVVDSTQPQHF	TGTGCCATCAGTGAAGTAGTCGATTCCACGCAGCCCCAGCATTTT